These 8 T cell receptor beta chains were all obtained from the same sample, sequenced in a study of cytomegalovirus exposure and HLA in healthy donors. 13 Jbeta primers and 60 Vbeta primers were used for the PCR. Data came from immunoSEQ multiplex PCR; TCRdb stores just in-frame clones and leaves some out. The table includes 150,000 to 200,000 clones, roughly 80% detected once. The specimen sequenced was PBMCs. The receptors come from a male donor in good health and CMV-seropositive.

The CDR3 loop reads CASTYEDRVTEAFF. The CDR3, as DNA: TGTGCCAGTACCTATGAGGACAGGGTCACTGAAGCTTTCTTT. The chain uses TRBV19 and TRBJ1-1; 8 bases are a match to TRBD1. CDR3 length: 14 residues. Germline V gene lookup returns CDR1 LNHDA and CDR2 SQIVND (reference sequence). Trimming at V came to 7 bases and at J to 4 bases, leaving 8 bases not matched to a gene.

This clone has more than one count but fewer than ten. The V and J genes are TRBV6-1 and TRBJ1-6; D remains ambiguous. Per germline, CDR1 MNHNS and CDR2 SASEGT. The length of the CDR3 is 15 residues. V dropped 2 bases and J dropped 6 bases, with 11 bases sitting between them. CDR3 coding DNA: TGTGCCAGCAGTGAATCGGGGAGGGCTAATTCACCCCTCCACTTT. Protein product: CASSESGRANSPLHF.

The rearrangement joins TRBV9 to TRBJ2-2, with D hard to call. CDR1 is SGDLS, CDR2 YYNGEE, per germline. The CDR3 consists of 15 residues. Trimming removed 0 bases at V and 0 bases at J, with 6 bases between. The CDR3 nucleotides read TGTGCCAGCAGCGTAGGACAAGCGAACACCGGGGAGCTGTTTTTT. It translates to CASSVGQANTGELFF.

J is TRBJ2-7 and V is TRBV4-1, with TRBD2 as a possible D gene (5 bases). The CDR3 extends over 13 amino acids. V dropped 1 base and J dropped 7 bases, with 11 bases sitting between them. Germline V lookup: CDR1 MGHRA, CDR2 YSYEKL. CDR3 protein: CASSQVEDWEQYF. The DNA for the CDR3 is TGCGCCAGCAGCCAAGTGGAGGACTGGGAGCAGTACTTC.

The genes are TRBV18 and TRBJ2-7, with a possible D match to TRBD1 (7 bases). The CDR3 sequence is 16 residues long. Per the germline V gene, CDR1 is KGHSH and CDR2 is LQKENI. Trimming shortened V by 6 bases and J by 4 bases, and 22 bases separated the two germline ends. CDR3 sequence reads: CASSLAQARGEYEQYF. The CDR3 DNA is TGTGCCAGCTCGCTAGCGCAGGCCAGGGGGGAATACGAGCAGTACTTC.

This clone was found once. This chain uses TRBV7-2 with TRBJ2-1, with 10 bases lining up with TRBD2. With 3 bases clipped from V and 1 base from J, the junction kept 6 bases outside the gene matches. The CDR3 contains 17 residues. Germline-derived CDR1 and CDR2 are SGHTA and FQGNSA. The CDR3 spells CASSFRLAGVSYNEQFF. DNA for the CDR3: TGTGCCAGCAGCTTCCGCCTAGCGGGAGTATCCTACAATGAGCAGTTCTTC.

This chain links TRBV11-2 with TRBJ2-5; TRBD2 might be the D (6 bases). Germline loops: CDR1 SGHAT, CDR2 FQNNGV. V dropped 3 bases and J dropped 5 bases, with 16 bases sitting between them. The CDR3 contains 15 residues. CDR3 bases: TGTGCCAGCAGCTTCTCTGCCGGGAGAGCGGAGACCCAGTACTTC. It is translated as CASSFSAGRAETQYF.

The chain recombines TRBV4-2 with TRBJ1-2; D is uncertain. V gave up 5 bases and J gave up 3 bases, with 13 bases separating them. Germline V gives CDR1 LGHNA, CDR2 YNFKEQ. CDR3 length: 14 amino acids. CDR3 protein: CASSVSTQDYGYTF. The CDR3 DNA is TGTGCCAGCAGCGTATCCACGCAGGACTATGGCTACACCTTC.